This TCR beta chain is from a study of T-cell reconstitution after alpha-beta-depleted transplantation in children. Unique molecular identifiers tagged the TCRbeta library. TCRdb reprocessed the PCR reads via MiXCR and lists one record per CDR3 protein. The data contain some 600,000 distinct CDR3 sequences, around 13% of them singletons. This clonotype was observed a handful of times. Its cognate antigen is unknown. Whole-study findings and limits: Where alpha-beta T cells came from about two months after transplant was reportedly several hundred expanded graft clones. From surviving recipient T cells and thymic progenitors came the high day-60 TCRbeta diversity observed in some patients. T-cell counts and diversity at one year following transplant were attributed mainly to newly produced T cells.

The sample in question was PBMCs, mostly from graft donor cells, obtained 360 days after TCRalphabeta/CD19-depleted stem cell transplant. The sequence derives from a male patient between 5 and 17 years old who had a stem cell transplant for acute myeloid leukemia, so the T cells may come from the graft donor.

CDR3 DNA: TGTGCCAGCAGCTTTTTCGAAGGGACTGAAGCTTTCTTT. It encodes CASSFFEGTEAFF. The chain links TRBV7-9 to TRBJ1-1; D remains ambiguous. Germline V lookup: CDR1 SEHNR, CDR2 FQNEAQ (reference sequence). The CDR3 is made up of 13 amino acids. The V gene lost 3 bases and the J gene lost 5 bases, with 10 bases spanning the gap.